Presented here are 30 T cell receptor beta chains from one specimen sequenced in a study of spatial heterogeneity in lung cancer. Overall study results and limits: Tumor mutation counts were tracked by expanded intratumoral alpha and beta TCR counts.

These receptors' antigens are unknown. Time point described: sample taken at primary tumor resection. MiXCR, run by TCRdb on the 5' RACE reads, gives a single entry per CDR3 protein. The sample carries roughly 10,000 distinct CDR3 sequences, approximately 7.2% recorded once. The sample consisted of lung tumor tissue, taken at surgery. These receptor sequences come from a female donor with early-stage non-small cell lung cancer.

This clonotype was counted at least ten times. The rearrangement uses TRBV7-8 and TRBJ2-3; 8 bases are shared with TRBD2. Germline V CDR1 and CDR2: SGHVS, FQNEAQ. The CDR3 sequence is 13 residues long. The trim removed 5 bases at V and 5 bases at J, leaving 3 bases unmatched. The CDR3 region is CASSIRGGDTQYF. CDR3 DNA: TGTGCCAGCAGCATTCGGGGGGGAGATACGCAGTATTTT.

This clonotype has at least ten counts. CDR3 bases: TGTGCCAAGGCCAGGTCGTCTAGCACAGATACGCAGTATTTT. The encoded protein is CAKARSSSTDTQYF. The chain couples TRBV2 to TRBJ2-3; unclear D gene. V was shortened by 10 bases and J by 0 bases, with 14 bases between the two germline ends. The CDR3 covers 14 residues. CDR1 SNHLY and CDR2 FYNNEI come from the germline V gene.

This clonotype is judged medium-sized. The rearrangement uses TRBV28 and TRBJ2-7; TRBD2 matches 7 bases. This CDR3 region has 17 residues. V trimming: 4 bases; J trimming: 6 bases; junction bases outside the gene matches: 18. Germline values: CDR1 MDHEN, CDR2 SYDVKM. This CDR3 reads CASSSQRGDSSPGEQYF. The CDR3 coding sequence is TGTGCCAGCAGTTCACAACGGGGGGACTCATCCCCAGGCGAGCAGTACTTC.

In its sample, this clonotype was seen many times. This chain connects TRBV5-1 to TRBJ2-3; D is possibly TRBD2 (6 bases). Trimming removed 1 base at V and 1 base at J, with 10 bases between. Germline V gives CDR1 SGHRS, CDR2 YFSETQ. This CDR3 is 15 amino acids long. The CDR3 DNA is TGCGCCAGCAGCTTGCGCGGGGTTCGCACAGATACGCAGTATTTT. Translation: CASSLRGVRTDTQYF.

Many counts were recorded for this clonotype. The rearrangement joins TRBV3-1 to TRBJ2-1; 8 bases line up with TRBD2. Germline values: CDR1 LGHDT, CDR2 YNNKEL (reference sequence). Losses at the gene ends were 0 bases for V and 4 bases for J; bases not matched to a gene: 8. This CDR3 region has 17 residues. CDR3: CASSQDAPTSGYNEQFF. Written as DNA, the CDR3 is TGTGCCAGCAGCCAAGATGCCCCCACTAGCGGTTACAATGAGCAGTTCTTC.

In its sample, this clonotype was seen many times. The chain links TRBV19 to TRBJ2-7; weak D call: TRBD1 (6 bases). V gave up 5 bases and J gave up 5 bases, with 13 bases separating them. In germline, CDR1 is LNHDA, CDR2 SQIVND (reference sequence). This CDR3 is built from 13 residues. As DNA, the CDR3 is TGTGCCAGTAGTCCCACTTCAGGGGACGAGCAGTACTTC. This sequence encodes CASSPTSGDEQYF.

This clonotype was picked up many times. The chain is built from TRBV20-1 and TRBJ1-1; D is unclear. Trimming removed 1 base from V and 3 bases from J, with 9 bases in between. The germline CDR1 and CDR2 sequences are DFQATT and SNEGSKA (reference sequence). The CDR3 totals 13 residues. The CDR3, as DNA: TGCAGTGCTAGAGTACAGCAGTACACTGAAGCTTTCTTT. Its protein product is CSARVQQYTEAFF.

Only a few counts were recorded for this clonotype. J is TRBJ2-2 and V is TRBV7-8; D possibly corresponds to TRBD1 (5 bases). Germline CDR1 SGHVS, CDR2 FQNEAQ. The CDR3 length is 16 residues. V was clipped by 5 bases and J by 3 bases, with 16 bases between them. The CDR3 DNA reads as TGTGCCAGCAGCAAGCCGGGCAGGGCCGACACCGGGGAGCTGTTTTTT. Amino acid sequence: CASSKPGRADTGELFF.

Many counts were recorded for this clonotype. The chain combines TRBV12-3 or TRBV12-4 with TRBJ1-5, with TRBD1 matching over 10 bases. The J segment lost 5 bases and the V segment lost 2 bases, leaving 3 bases of the junction unmatched. CDR3 length: 15 amino acids. The CDR3 DNA reads TGTGCCAGCAGTTTACGAGGGACAGGGGATCAGCCCCAGCATTTT. It yields the protein CASSLRGTGDQPQHF.

Many counts were recorded for this clonotype. The chain recombines TRBV11-2 with TRBJ2-3; no clear D gene. Trimming removed 0 bases at V and 6 bases at J, with 4 bases between. The CDR3 runs 12 residues. CDR1 is SGHAT, CDR2 FQNNGV, per germline. The CDR3: CASSLDVDTQYF. CDR3 DNA sequence: TGTGCCAGCAGCTTAGATGTGGATACGCAGTATTTT. The whole variable domain, filled in from reference TRBV11-2 and TRBJ2-3, reads EAGVAQSPRYKIIEKRQSVAFWCNPISGHATLYWYQQILGQGPKLLIQFQNNGVVDDSQLPKDRFSAERLKGVDSTLKIQPAKLEDSAVYLCASSLDVDTQYFGPGTRLTVL.

This clonotype has more than one count but fewer than ten. V is TRBV6-1 and J is TRBJ2-5; TRBD1 agrees at 8 bases. The V gene's germline CDR1 is MNHNS and CDR2 SASEGT. The length of the CDR3 is 14 residues. V shed 4 bases, J shed 5 bases, and the junction held 6 bases outside the gene matches. CDR3 region: CASSGEDREETQYF. The CDR3 DNA sequence: TGTGCCAGCAGTGGGGAGGACAGGGAGGAGACCCAGTACTTC.

This clonotype was recorded many times. This chain joins TRBV20-1 and TRBJ2-1; 11 nucleotides align to TRBD2. Trimming took 1 base from V and 7 from J; bases not matched to a gene: 3. This CDR3 has 14 amino acids. The germline V gene has CDR1 DFQATT and CDR2 SNEGSKA (reference sequence). DNA of the CDR3: TGCAGTGCTAGAGTTAGCGGGGGGGCTAATGAGCAGTTCTTC. It codes for CSARVSGGANEQFF.

This clonotype appeared many times. The chain is built from TRBV12-3 or TRBV12-4 and TRBJ2-3; D gene uncertain. The germline V and J ends were trimmed by 3 bases and 6 bases, with 13 bases remaining between them. The CDR3 consists of 14 residues. The CDR3 coding sequence is TGTGCCAGCAGTTTGGCCCACCCAGTTGATACGCAGTATTTT. Protein: CASSLAHPVDTQYF.

This clonotype was recorded many times. The chain combines TRBV6-6 with TRBJ2-1; D is perhaps TRBD1 (6 bases). Germline CDR1 is MNHNY and CDR2 is SVGAGI (reference sequence). Trimming removed 2 bases at V and 6 bases at J, with 8 bases between. CDR3 length equals 13 residues. CDR3 residues: CASSYQGINEQFF. For the CDR3, the DNA is TGTGCCAGCAGTTACCAGGGGATCAATGAGCAGTTCTTC.

At least ten counts were recorded for this clonotype. The rearrangement uses TRBV5-1 and TRBJ1-1; 7 bases align to TRBD1. The J segment lost 2 bases and the V segment lost 3 bases, leaving 10 bases of the junction unmatched. The germline gives CDR1 SGHRS, CDR2 YFSETQ. There are 16 residues in the CDR3. CDR3: CASSSNPGQANTEAFF. CDR3 in DNA: TGCGCCAGCAGCTCGAACCCCGGACAGGCCAACACTGAAGCTTTCTTT.

There are a few counts of this clonotype. The V gene is TRBV24-1, the J gene TRBJ2-2, with TRBD2 matching 8 bases. The germline V gene encodes CDR1 KGHDR and CDR2 SFDVKD. V lost 0 bases and J lost 4; bases outside the gene matches: 3. The CDR3 runs 16 residues. The CDR3 DNA follows: TGTGCCACCAGTGATTTGCGGGGGGGTGGCACCGGGGAGCTGTTTTTT. Protein: CATSDLRGGGTGELFF.

This clonotype was detected many times. This chain connects TRBV12-3 or TRBV12-4 to TRBJ1-1; 9 nucleotides match TRBD1. Trimming cost V 5 bases and J 3 bases; bases outside gene matches: 7. The CDR3 length is 15 residues. CDR3 nucleotide sequence: TGTGCCAGCAGTCTAGGGACAGGGAGGGACACTGAAGCTTTCTTT. This sequence encodes CASSLGTGRDTEAFF.

This clonotype was detected many times. The chain combines TRBV11-2 with TRBJ1-5; unclear D gene. V was pared by 10 bases and J by 7 bases, with 17 bases between. The V gene's germline CDR1 is SGHAT and CDR2 FQNNGV. The CDR3 consists of 13 residues. CDR3 residues: CATAVGKGQPQHF. The CDR3 bases are TGTGCCACCGCCGTGGGGAAGGGACAGCCCCAGCATTTT.

This clonotype was seen many times. The chain uses TRBV29-1 and TRBJ2-2, with D perhaps matching TRBD1 (6 bases). Germline assignment: CDR1 SQVTM and CDR2 ANQGSEA. Trimming shortened V by 6 bases and J by 5 bases, and 16 bases separated the two germline ends. The CDR3 loop spans 14 amino acids. CDR3 sequence (DNA): TGCAGCGTAGACCCAGGGGCGCGGACCGGGGAGCTGTTTTTT. Its protein is CSVDPGARTGELFF.

By share of the sample, this clonotype is medium-sized. This rearrangement joins TRBV14 to TRBJ1-2; possibly TRBD1 for D (5 bases). The CDR3 spans 14 residues. Germline assignment: CDR1 SGHDN and CDR2 FVKESK. V gave up 0 bases and J gave up 4 bases, with 9 bases separating them. The CDR3 protein is CASSQEARAYGYTF. CDR3 nucleotide sequence: TGTGCCAGCAGCCAAGAAGCCAGGGCCTATGGCTACACCTTC.

This clonotype was counted ten times or more. The chain couples TRBV18 to TRBJ2-5; D remains ambiguous. The CDR3 consists of 12 residues. Germline V lookup: CDR1 KGHSH, CDR2 LQKENI. Trimming removed 2 bases at V and 2 bases at J, with 3 bases between. CDR3 coding DNA: TGTGCCAGCTCACCAGGACAAGAGACCCAGTACTTC. It codes for CASSPGQETQYF.

There are a few counts of this clonotype. The chain links TRBV6-5 to TRBJ2-7; D ambiguous. Germline CDR1 and CDR2: MNHEY and SVGAGI. V was clipped by 6 bases and J by 2 bases, with 5 bases between them. CDR3 size: 11 residues. In DNA form, the CDR3 reads TGTGCCAGCAGGAGTCCCTACGAGCAGTACTTC. It is translated as CASRSPYEQYF.

This clonotype is medium-sized in the sample. This chain connects TRBV7-2 to TRBJ1-6; D gene unclear. Germline CDR1 and CDR2: SGHTA and FQGNSA. The V gene lost 0 bases and the J gene lost 6 bases, with 9 bases spanning the gap. The CDR3 sequence is 15 residues long. CDR3 bases: TGTGCCAGCAGCTTAGCGGGCGTCCCTAATTCACCCCTCCACTTT. It codes for CASSLAGVPNSPLHF.

This clonotype has at least ten counts. This chain joins TRBV6-5 and TRBJ2-2; 8 bases agree with TRBD1. V lost 10 bases, J lost 4 bases, and 11 bases stayed unmatched. Germline V CDR1 and CDR2: MNHEY, SVGAGI. This CDR3 region has 15 residues. CDR3 residues: CATKDRALGTGELFF. The CDR3 nucleotides read TGTGCCACCAAGGACAGGGCCCTTGGCACCGGGGAGCTGTTTTTT.

This clonotype was counted at least ten times. The chain joins TRBV29-1 to TRBJ2-1, with unresolved D. The germline CDR1 and CDR2 sequences are SQVTM and ANQGSEA. The CDR3 is made up of 11 amino acids. V lost 1 base to trimming and J lost 10 bases, with 8 bases between them. The CDR3 protein is CSVEVGWEQFF. The CDR3 nucleotides are TGCAGCGTTGAAGTCGGTTGGGAGCAGTTCTTC.

The chain recombines TRBV7-9 with TRBJ2-5; 9 positions match TRBD1. Germline V gene sequence: CDR1 SEHNR, CDR2 FQNEAQ (reference sequence). The length of the CDR3 is 16 residues. V gave up 0 bases and J gave up 4 bases; unmatched junction bases: 6. CDR3 region: CASSLAGTGFPETQYF. CDR3 nucleotides: TGTGCCAGCAGCTTAGCTGGGACAGGGTTTCCAGAGACCCAGTACTTC.

This clonotype has at least ten counts. V is TRBV5-1 and J is TRBJ1-2; unclear D gene. Germline assignment: CDR1 SGHRS and CDR2 YFSETQ. The CDR3 has 13 residues. Trimming left V 0 bases short and J 3 bases short, with 6 bases between. The CDR3 here is CASSLEVDYGYTF. In DNA, the CDR3 is TGCGCCAGCAGCTTGGAGGTAGACTATGGCTACACCTTC.

This clonotype was seen ten or more times. The chain uses TRBV4-3 and TRBJ2-1; TRBD2 aligns across 8 bases. V was pared by 0 bases and J by 0 bases, with 7 bases of the junction left unmatched. CDR1 LGHNA and CDR2 YSLEER come from the germline V gene. This CDR3 has 18 residues. Written as DNA, the CDR3 is TGCGCCAGCAGCCAAGATTGGGGCGGGGGGCCCTCCTACAATGAGCAGTTCTTC. It translates to CASSQDWGGGPSYNEQFF.

There are many counts of this clonotype. The chain links TRBV12-3 or TRBV12-4 to TRBJ1-5; D is perhaps TRBD1 (5 bases). The V end lost 1 base, the J end lost 7 bases, and 14 bases lay between the germline ends. The CDR3 runs 15 residues. The chain's CDR3 is CASSLEGFEGQPQHF. The CDR3 DNA follows: TGTGCCAGCAGTTTAGAAGGTTTTGAGGGGCAGCCCCAGCATTTT.

This clonotype has a handful of counts. V is TRBV25-1 and J is TRBJ2-7; D gene ambiguous. The CDR3 contains 12 residues. V was cut by 6 bases and J by 3 bases, with 9 bases left in between. CDR1 and CDR2 from the germline V gene are MGHDK and SYGVNS. The CDR3 DNA sequence: TGTGCCAGCAGCCTGAAGTACTACGAGCAGTACTTC. Protein sequence: CASSLKYYEQYF.